What follows are 22 T cell receptor beta chains derived from one specimen sequenced in a study of T cell responses to AZD1222 COVID-19 vaccine. Assay used: immunoSEQ multiplex PCR; TCRdb lists only in-frame clones, some missing. The sample has some 130,000 clones, more than 75% seen once. Sequences were derived from peripheral blood, sampled on day 0 of AZD1222 vaccination. All receptors come from an adult in good health.

This clone was recorded once. The chain recombines TRBV19 with TRBJ1-6; perhaps TRBD1 as D (6 bases). The V end lost 9 bases, the J end lost 0 bases, and 12 bases lay between the germline ends. Germline values: CDR1 LNHDA, CDR2 SQIVND (reference sequence). The CDR3 totals 15 residues. The CDR3 DNA reads TGTGCCAGCACAGGGAACCCCTCCTATAATTCACCCCTCCACTTT. It translates to CASTGNPSYNSPLHF.

This chain connects TRBV5-1 to TRBJ2-1, with a possible D match to TRBD2 (5 bases). V shed 0 bases and J shed 7 bases, with 14 bases lying between them. Germline V lookup: CDR1 SGHRS, CDR2 YFSETQ. The CDR3 has 15 residues. Here the CDR3 reads CASSLVPTIRNEQFF. Here the CDR3 DNA reads TGCGCCAGCAGCTTGGTCCCGACTATCAGGAATGAGCAGTTCTTC.

The V and J genes are TRBV28 and TRBJ1-3; TRBD1 might be the D (5 bases). Per germline, CDR1 MDHEN and CDR2 SYDVKM. The CDR3 extends over 15 amino acids. The V end was cut by 6 bases, the J end by 4 bases, with 16 bases between. CDR3: CASSPGGSRGNTIYF. CDR3 in DNA: TGTGCCAGCAGCCCCGGGGGATCTAGAGGAAACACCATATATTTT.

The V call is TRBV28, the J call TRBJ2-3; 9 bases fit TRBD1. Per germline, CDR1 MDHEN and CDR2 SYDVKM. The CDR3 covers 15 residues. After removal of 7 bases from V and 4 bases from J, the junction contained 9 bases not matched to a gene. CDR3 DNA: TGTGCCAGCATGGCTCCGGACAGGGGTCCAGATACGCAGTATTTT. Protein: CASMAPDRGPDTQYF.

A single count supports this clone. This CDR3 reads CASRSGTGELFF. CDR3 coding DNA: TGTGCCAGCAGGTCGGGCACCGGGGAGCTGTTTTTT. The chain uses TRBV6-1 and TRBJ2-2; D not certain. Between the trimmed V and J ends, which lost 6 bases and 4 bases, there was a span of 6 bases. The CDR3 extends over 12 amino acids. Germline CDR1 reads MNHNS; CDR2 reads SASEGT.

This clone was found once. The gene calls are TRBV7-2 and TRBJ1-1; 10 positions agree with TRBD1. There are 16 residues in the CDR3. Germline trimming cut 3 bases from V and 9 bases from J; bases unmatched to any gene: 13. The V gene's germline CDR1 is SGHTA and CDR2 FQGNSA. CDR3: CASSLTGTGAQKKAFF. The CDR3 region has the DNA TGTGCCAGCAGCTTGACCGGGACAGGGGCCCAAAAAAAAGCTTTCTTT.

The CDR3 sequence is CASSIRAIVGANVLTF. DNA of the CDR3: TGTGCCAGTAGTATAAGGGCAATCGTTGGGGCCAACGTCCTGACTTTC. The chain joins TRBV19 to TRBJ2-6; D not resolved. Looked up from germline, CDR1 is LNHDA and CDR2 is SQIVND (reference sequence). This CDR3 contains 16 residues. V was clipped by 2 bases and J by 3 bases, with 11 bases between them.

The chain carries TRBV20-1 and TRBJ2-2; 9 bases line up with TRBD1. Germline loops: CDR1 DFQATT, CDR2 SNEGSKA (reference sequence). This CDR3 has 15 amino acids. After removal of 3 bases from V and 5 bases from J, the junction contained 7 bases not matched to a gene. The CDR3: CSASGQGYGTGELFF. The CDR3 DNA reads TGCAGTGCTAGTGGACAGGGGTACGGGACCGGGGAGCTGTTTTTT.

The CDR3 DNA sequence: TGTGCCAGTAGTATCGGTAGCTTTGGGACCATATATTTT. The encoded protein is CASSIGSFGTIYF. This chain links TRBV19 with TRBJ1-3; D gene uncertain. The CDR3 totals 13 residues. V was shortened by 3 bases and J by 10 bases, with 13 bases between the two germline ends. From germline, CDR1 is LNHDA and CDR2 SQIVND (reference sequence).

The V and J genes are TRBV18 and TRBJ2-7, with TRBD1 as a possible D gene (6 bases). The CDR3 length is 13 residues. Germline V CDR1 and CDR2: KGHSH, LQKENI. V lost 3 bases, J lost 2 bases, and 8 bases lay in between. The CDR3 reads CASSPGQTYEQYF. CDR3 sequence (DNA): TGTGCCAGCTCACCCGGACAGACCTACGAGCAGTACTTC.

The gene calls are TRBV9 and TRBJ1-5, with a tentative D call TRBD1 (6 bases). The CDR3 runs 15 residues. The germline V gene has CDR1 SGDLS and CDR2 YYNGEE. Deletions cut 0 bases from V and 4 bases from J, with 11 bases between. CDR3 nucleotide sequence: TGTGCCAGCAGCGTAGATGGGGGCGCAAATCAGCCCCAGCATTTT. Translated, it gives CASSVDGGANQPQHF.

This clone has just one count. This chain uses TRBV11-1 with TRBJ1-1; 9 bases match TRBD1. Germline-derived CDR1 and CDR2 are SGHAT and FQDESV (reference sequence). The CDR3 consists of 15 residues. With V trimmed by 4 bases and J by 4 bases, 7 bases remained unmatched. In DNA form, the CDR3 reads TGTGCCAGCAGCTCAGGGACAGGGAGGGGCACTGAAGCTTTCTTT. The encoded protein is CASSSGTGRGTEAFF.

This chain links TRBV5-1 with TRBJ1-5; D gene unclear. Germline V CDR1 and CDR2: SGHRS, YFSETQ. Trimming took 0 bases from V and 0 from J, leaving 13 bases between them. The CDR3 contains 17 residues. CDR3 bases: TGCGCCAGCAGCTTGGAACGAGAACATCTTAGCAATCAGCCCCAGCATTTT. Its translation is CASSLEREHLSNQPQHF. Full variable domain (rest looked up from reference TRBV5-1 and TRBJ1-5): KAGVTQTPRYLIKTRGQQVTLSCSPISGHRSVSWYQQTPGQGLQFLFEYFSETQRNKGNFPGRFSGRQFSNSRSEMNVSTLELGDSALYLCASSLEREHLSNQPQHFGDGTRLSIL.

The V gene is TRBV6-5, the J gene TRBJ1-6; perhaps TRBD1 as D (6 bases). CDR1 is MNHEY, CDR2 SVGAGI, per germline. The germline V and J ends were trimmed by 0 bases and 7 bases, with 13 bases remaining between them. There are 16 residues in the CDR3. CDR3 DNA: TGTGCCAGCAGTTACTCGAGAGGCAGGGGAAATTCACCCCTCCACTTT. The encoded protein is CASSYSRGRGNSPLHF.

The V gene is TRBV30, the J gene TRBJ2-7, with D possibly TRBD1 on 6 matching bases. Germline loops: CDR1 GTSNPN, CDR2 SVGIG (reference sequence). The CDR3 covers 14 residues. Trimming took off 0 bases at V and 1 base at J, with 10 bases between the two ends. The CDR3 nucleotides read TGTGCCTGGAGTGTGGGGACATATTCCTACGAGCAGTACTTC. It codes for CAWSVGTYSYEQYF. Supplemented by reference TRBV30 and TRBJ2-7, the full variable domain reads SQTIHQWPATLVQPVGSPLSLECTVEGTSNPNLYWYRQAAGRGLQLLFYSVGIGQISSEVPQNLSASRPQDRQFILSSKKLLLSDSGFYLCAWSVGTYSYEQYFGPGTRLTVT.

This clone appeared once. This chain connects TRBV18 to TRBJ1-1, with unresolved D. The CDR3 runs 13 residues. The V gene's germline CDR1 is KGHSH and CDR2 LQKENI. V was shortened by 3 bases and J by 2 bases, with 7 bases between the two germline ends. The CDR3 nucleotides are TGTGCCAGCTCACCTGACGCAAACACTGAAGCTTTCTTT. As protein: CASSPDANTEAFF.

This clone was observed once. The chain employs TRBV24-1 and TRBJ1-2; 8 positions agree with TRBD1. The CDR3 runs to 16 residues. Germline V gene data show CDR1 as KGHDR and CDR2 as SFDVKD. V was clipped by 2 bases and J by 5 bases; unmatched bases: 9. The CDR3: CATSDSGGQDLYGYTF. CDR3 nucleotides: TGTGCCACCAGTGATTCGGGGGGACAGGATTTGTATGGCTACACCTTC.

The V gene is TRBV9, the J gene TRBJ1-6; D is ambiguous. The CDR3 length is 14 residues. Germline V gives CDR1 SGDLS, CDR2 YYNGEE. Trimming pared 4 bases from V and 10 bases from J, leaving 15 bases between. The CDR3 reads CASSPRTSSSPLHF. Written as DNA, the CDR3 is TGTGCCAGCAGCCCAAGGACCTCTAGCTCACCCCTCCACTTT.

The chain carries TRBV28 and TRBJ1-6, with 7 bases fitting TRBD1. V trimming: 3 bases; J trimming: 9 bases; junction bases outside the gene matches: 8. Per the germline V gene, CDR1 is MDHEN and CDR2 is SYDVKM. The CDR3 contains 15 residues. The CDR3 sequence is CASSFTGVRFSPLHF. The CDR3 DNA is TGTGCCAGCAGTTTCACAGGGGTTAGATTTTCACCCCTCCACTTT.

The chain has TRBV7-3 and TRBJ2-3; no clear D. Trimming removed 5 bases at V and 5 bases at J, with 14 bases between. The CDR3 totals 14 residues. Looked up from germline, CDR1 is SGHTA and CDR2 is FQGTGA. CDR3 bases: TGTGCCAGCAGCATTCCGGGCACGCTAGATACGCAGTATTTT. This sequence encodes CASSIPGTLDTQYF.

The chain has TRBV7-9 and TRBJ1-3; TRBD1 matches 11 bases. V was clipped by 1 base and J by 2 bases; unmatched bases: 7. Germline values: CDR1 SEHNR, CDR2 FQNEAQ (reference sequence). The CDR3 covers 18 residues. CDR3 sequence reads: CASSLGTDRGLAGNTIYF. The CDR3 DNA reads TGTGCCAGCAGCTTAGGGACGGACAGGGGGCTGGCTGGAAACACCATATATTTT.

The V and J genes are TRBV10-1 and TRBJ2-1, with 10 positions matching TRBD2. Looked up from germline, CDR1 is WNHNN and CDR2 is SYGVQD (reference sequence). J lost 5 bases, V lost 6 bases, and 1 base had no gene match. CDR3 length: 13 residues. This chain's CDR3 is CASSGLADNEQFF. DNA for the CDR3: TGCGCCAGCAGCGGACTAGCGGACAATGAGCAGTTCTTC.